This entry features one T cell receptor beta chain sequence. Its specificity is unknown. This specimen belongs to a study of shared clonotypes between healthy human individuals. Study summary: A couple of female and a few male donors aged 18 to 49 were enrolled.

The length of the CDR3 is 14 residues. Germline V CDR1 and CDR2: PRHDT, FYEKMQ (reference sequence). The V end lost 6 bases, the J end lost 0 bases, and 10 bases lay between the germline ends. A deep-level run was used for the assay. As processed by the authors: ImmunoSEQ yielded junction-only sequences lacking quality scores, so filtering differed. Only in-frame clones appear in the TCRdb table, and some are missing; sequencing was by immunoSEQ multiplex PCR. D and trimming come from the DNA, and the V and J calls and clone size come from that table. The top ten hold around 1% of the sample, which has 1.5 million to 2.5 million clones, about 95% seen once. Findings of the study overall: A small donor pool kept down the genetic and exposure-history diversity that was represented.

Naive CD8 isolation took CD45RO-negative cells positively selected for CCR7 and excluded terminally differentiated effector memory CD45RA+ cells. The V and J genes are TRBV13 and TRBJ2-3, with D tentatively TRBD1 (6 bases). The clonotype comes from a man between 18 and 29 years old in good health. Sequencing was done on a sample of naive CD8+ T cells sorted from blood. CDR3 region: CASSSRGSTDTQYF. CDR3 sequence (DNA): TGTGCCAGCAGTTCCAGGGGCAGCACAGATACGCAGTATTTT.